These T cell receptor beta chains were read from a single sample in a study of CD8 T cells in ankylosing spondylitis. Each CDR3 protein is one row after TCRdb ran MiXCR on the 5' RACE reads. The table shows 750,000 to 850,000 distinct CDR3 sequences, with 12% occurring only once. Sequences were obtained from blood, either unsorted or a sorted T cell fraction (not recorded which). The receptors shown here come from a male donor with ankylosing spondylitis. Each CDR3 is given with its conserved first and last residue. A D gene is named only where the DNA matches it firmly. Size tells how often a clone was seen (once, few, many) or the class of an expanded clone, and some rows leave it out.

j_call: TRBJ2-7; d_call: TRBD2; v_call: TRBV5-5; clone_size: .; cdr3_nt: TGTGCCAGCAGCCTCCGGTTTGCGGGGGCCTACGAGCAGTACTTC; cdr3_aa: CASSLRFAGAYEQYF
j_call: TRBJ2-6; d_call: .; v_call: TRBV10-3; clone_size: .; cdr3_nt: TGTGCCATCAGCAATCCGGGCCTCTCTGGGGCCAACGTCCTGACTTTC; cdr3_aa: CAISNPGLSGANVLTF
j_call: TRBJ2-1; d_call: .; v_call: TRBV5-1; clone_size: many; cdr3_nt: TGCGCCAGCAGCTTGGCGACCCATGGCTCCAATGAGCAGTTCTTC; cdr3_aa: CASSLATHGSNEQFF
j_call: TRBJ2-3; d_call: .; v_call: TRBV12-3/TRBV12-4; clone_size: many; cdr3_nt: TGTGCCAGCAGTTTCAGAGGGGGGGATACGCAGTATTTT; cdr3_aa: CASSFRGGDTQYF
j_call: TRBJ1-5; d_call: .; v_call: TRBV7-7; clone_size: many; cdr3_nt: TGTGCCAGCAGCTTAGCGCGGGATCAGCCCCAGCATTTT; cdr3_aa: CASSLARDQPQHF
j_call: TRBJ2-5; d_call: TRBD2; v_call: TRBV20-1; clone_size: few; cdr3_nt: TGCAGTGCGCAAGGCACAGCGGGAGGTAAAGAGACCCAGTACTTC; cdr3_aa: CSAQGTAGGKETQYF
j_call: TRBJ2-7; d_call: .; v_call: TRBV5-5; clone_size: many; cdr3_nt: TGTGCCAGCAGCCGGACGGACTATCGTCTTTCTTACGAGCAGTACTTC; cdr3_aa: CASSRTDYRLSYEQYF
j_call: TRBJ2-1; d_call: TRBD2; v_call: TRBV20-1; clone_size: few; cdr3_nt: TGCAGTGCTCCGAGACTAGCGGGGGGCTCCTACAATGAGCAGTTCTTC; cdr3_aa: CSAPRLAGGSYNEQFF
j_call: TRBJ2-6; d_call: .; v_call: TRBV20-1; clone_size: .; cdr3_nt: TGCAGTGCTAGAGGGACCAACTCTGGGGCCAACGTCCTGACTTTC; cdr3_aa: CSARGTNSGANVLTF
j_call: TRBJ2-3; d_call: .; v_call: TRBV6-1; clone_size: .; cdr3_nt: TGTGCCAGCAGTCCTAGCGTCACGAGTACGAATACGCAGTATTTT; cdr3_aa: CASSPSVTSTNTQYF
j_call: TRBJ2-3; d_call: .; v_call: TRBV15; clone_size: few; cdr3_nt: TGTGCCACCGTTTTCTCCCTCGGGACACAGAGCACAGATACGCAGTATTTT; cdr3_aa: CATVFSLGTQSTDTQYF
j_call: TRBJ1-5; d_call: .; v_call: TRBV15; clone_size: .; cdr3_nt: TGTGCCACCAGCTTGTTTATCGGCAATCAGCCCCAGCATTTT; cdr3_aa: CATSLFIGNQPQHF
j_call: TRBJ1-5; d_call: .; v_call: TRBV6-5; clone_size: .; cdr3_nt: TGTGCCAGCAGTTACTCGTTCCAGGGCGGGCAGCCCCAGCATTTT; cdr3_aa: CASSYSFQGGQPQHF
j_call: TRBJ2-2; d_call: .; v_call: TRBV5-6; clone_size: few; cdr3_nt: TGTGCCAGCAGCTTGGCTTTCGGGGGCTACACCGGGGAGCTGTTTTTT; cdr3_aa: CASSLAFGGYTGELFF
j_call: TRBJ2-3; d_call: TRBD1; v_call: TRBV7-8; clone_size: .; cdr3_nt: TGTGCCAGCAGCTTAGTCCAGGGGGGCACAGATACGCAGTATTTT; cdr3_aa: CASSLVQGGTDTQYF
j_call: TRBJ2-7; d_call: .; v_call: TRBV29-1; clone_size: many; cdr3_nt: TGCAGCGCCTGGACCCCGGACGAGCAGTACTTC; cdr3_aa: CSAWTPDEQYF
j_call: TRBJ2-5; d_call: .; v_call: TRBV4-1; clone_size: .; cdr3_nt: TGCGCCAGCAGCCCTACGAGCGGCCCTGGGCGAGGAGAGACCCAGTACTTC; cdr3_aa: CASSPTSGPGRGETQYF
j_call: TRBJ1-1; d_call: .; v_call: TRBV10-3; clone_size: .; cdr3_nt: TGTGCCATCAGCCACCGGTTTGGTTCGAACACTGAAGCTTTCTTT; cdr3_aa: CAISHRFGSNTEAFF
j_call: TRBJ2-7; d_call: .; v_call: TRBV4-2; clone_size: few; cdr3_nt: TGTGCCAGCAGCCAAGCGGTCGGATACGAGCAGTACTTC; cdr3_aa: CASSQAVGYEQYF
j_call: TRBJ1-1; d_call: TRBD1; v_call: TRBV2; clone_size: .; cdr3_nt: TGTGCCAGCATCCAAGAAGAGGGGGCCCCTGAAGCTTTCTTT; cdr3_aa: CASIQEEGAPEAFF
j_call: TRBJ2-2; d_call: TRBD1; v_call: TRBV2; clone_size: .; cdr3_nt: TGTGCCAGCAAGACAGGGGCGGTAACGTATTCCGGGGAGCTGTTTTTT; cdr3_aa: CASKTGAVTYSGELFF
j_call: TRBJ2-7; d_call: .; v_call: TRBV4-2; clone_size: many; cdr3_nt: TGTGCCAGCAGCCGGGACACCTCCTACGAGCAGTACTTC; cdr3_aa: CASSRDTSYEQYF
j_call: TRBJ2-7; d_call: .; v_call: TRBV7-2; clone_size: few; cdr3_nt: TGTGCCAGCAGCTTAATGGCCAGAGGAAGCTCCTACGAGCAGTACTTC; cdr3_aa: CASSLMARGSSYEQYF
j_call: TRBJ2-7; d_call: .; v_call: TRBV12-3/TRBV12-4; clone_size: .; cdr3_nt: TGTGCCAGCAGTTTCAGGGAGACCTCCCCTACGAAGCAGTACTTC; cdr3_aa: CASSFRETSPTKQYF
j_call: TRBJ2-1; d_call: TRBD2; v_call: TRBV20-1; clone_size: few; cdr3_nt: TGCAGTGCTAGGGCTAGCGGGGAATACAATGAGCAGTTCTTC; cdr3_aa: CSARASGEYNEQFF
j_call: TRBJ2-5; d_call: .; v_call: TRBV12-3/TRBV12-4; clone_size: .; cdr3_nt: TGTGCCAGCAGCCCATGGAGGGATCAAGAGACCCAGTACTTC; cdr3_aa: CASSPWRDQETQYF
j_call: TRBJ2-7; d_call: TRBD2; v_call: TRBV5-1; clone_size: .; cdr3_nt: TGCGCCAGCAGCCCGGGACTGCCGGGGGGTCTCTACGAGCAGTACTTC; cdr3_aa: CASSPGLPGGLYEQYF
j_call: TRBJ2-3; d_call: TRBD2; v_call: TRBV29-1; clone_size: .; cdr3_nt: TGCAGCGTTCTTCCGGGAGGGCCTTACGATACGCAGTATTTT; cdr3_aa: CSVLPGGPYDTQYF
j_call: TRBJ1-1; d_call: TRBD1; v_call: TRBV6-5; clone_size: few; cdr3_nt: TGTGCCAGCAGTTTCCGGACAGGGGAGGACACTGAAGCTTTCTTT; cdr3_aa: CASSFRTGEDTEAFF
j_call: TRBJ2-1; d_call: .; v_call: TRBV15; clone_size: .; cdr3_nt: TGTGCCACCAGCAGACGCCTGGAACGGGGGACGGAGTTCTTC; cdr3_aa: CATSRRLERGTEFF
j_call: TRBJ2-1; d_call: .; v_call: TRBV20-1; clone_size: few; cdr3_nt: TGCAGTGCTAGATGGCGACGGAACAATGAGCAGTTCTTC; cdr3_aa: CSARWRRNNEQFF
j_call: TRBJ2-7; d_call: .; v_call: TRBV12-3/TRBV12-4; clone_size: few; cdr3_nt: TGTGCCAGCTCCCTAAGGGGCGGACAGTACGAGCAGTACTTC; cdr3_aa: CASSLRGGQYEQYF
j_call: TRBJ2-3; d_call: .; v_call: TRBV20-1; clone_size: few; cdr3_nt: TGCAGTGCTAGAGACGGTGTGGTTGATACGCAGTATTTT; cdr3_aa: CSARDGVVDTQYF
j_call: TRBJ2-7; d_call: .; v_call: TRBV29-1; clone_size: many; cdr3_nt: TGCAGCGTGCTGACAGAAGCCTACGAGCAGTACTTC; cdr3_aa: CSVLTEAYEQYF
j_call: TRBJ1-1; d_call: .; v_call: TRBV5-6; clone_size: few; cdr3_nt: TGTGCCAGCAGCCATATAAACCGGGAGAACACTGAAGCTTTCTTT; cdr3_aa: CASSHINRENTEAFF
j_call: TRBJ2-1; d_call: .; v_call: TRBV5-1; clone_size: .; cdr3_nt: TGCGCCAGCAGCCGACAGGTGGGAGTAACCGATGAGCAGTTCTTC; cdr3_aa: CASSRQVGVTDEQFF
j_call: TRBJ1-4; d_call: .; v_call: TRBV29-1; clone_size: many; cdr3_nt: TGCAGCGCTTCCCTCCGGGACGTGGGAGGTGAAAAACTGTTTTTT; cdr3_aa: CSASLRDVGGEKLFF
j_call: TRBJ2-1; d_call: .; v_call: TRBV4-3; clone_size: few; cdr3_nt: TGCGCCAGCAGCCCGGAAGCGTCTGCGAATGAGCAGTTCTTC; cdr3_aa: CASSPEASANEQFF
j_call: TRBJ2-7; d_call: TRBD2; v_call: TRBV6-2/TRBV6-3; clone_size: few; cdr3_nt: TGTGCCAGCAGTACATACCTCGGGAGGTCCTACGAGCAGTACTTC; cdr3_aa: CASSTYLGRSYEQYF
j_call: TRBJ2-5; d_call: TRBD1; v_call: TRBV10-3; clone_size: .; cdr3_nt: TGTGCCATCAGTGGCCCGGACAGGGGACAAGAGACCCAGTACTTC; cdr3_aa: CAISGPDRGQETQYF
j_call: TRBJ1-4; d_call: .; v_call: TRBV25-1; clone_size: .; cdr3_nt: TGTGCCAGCAGTGCAGGACAGCGAGGGGAAAAACTGTTTTTT; cdr3_aa: CASSAGQRGEKLFF
j_call: TRBJ2-3; d_call: .; v_call: TRBV12-3/TRBV12-4; clone_size: few; cdr3_nt: TGTGCCACCGGGGACTCCGGAGGGGATACGCAGTATTTT; cdr3_aa: CATGDSGGDTQYF
j_call: TRBJ2-4; d_call: .; v_call: TRBV7-2; clone_size: many; cdr3_nt: TGTGCCAGCAGCTTAGATGGCAGGGGTGAAGGCATTCAGTACTTC; cdr3_aa: CASSLDGRGEGIQYF
j_call: TRBJ2-4; d_call: .; v_call: TRBV29-1; clone_size: .; cdr3_nt: TGCAGCGTTGGGAAAGCAGGGACGGGAGAAAACATTCAGTACTTC; cdr3_aa: CSVGKAGTGENIQYF
j_call: TRBJ2-5; d_call: TRBD1; v_call: TRBV10-3; clone_size: .; cdr3_nt: TGTGCCATCAGTCCGGGACAGGGAAAAGGAGAGACCCAGTACTTC; cdr3_aa: CAISPGQGKGETQYF
j_call: TRBJ1-5; d_call: TRBD1; v_call: TRBV6-2/TRBV6-3; clone_size: few; cdr3_nt: TGTGCCAGCAGTTACGACCACAGGGGGAGTAGGCATTTT; cdr3_aa: CASSYDHRGSRHF
j_call: TRBJ1-3; d_call: .; v_call: TRBV7-9; clone_size: many; cdr3_nt: TGTGCCAGCAGCATTGGGGACACCATATATTTT; cdr3_aa: CASSIGDTIYF
j_call: TRBJ2-3; d_call: .; v_call: TRBV20-1; clone_size: .; cdr3_nt: TGCAGTGCTTGGGGGGGATGGGGGGCCCCAGATACGCAGTATTTT; cdr3_aa: CSAWGGWGAPDTQYF